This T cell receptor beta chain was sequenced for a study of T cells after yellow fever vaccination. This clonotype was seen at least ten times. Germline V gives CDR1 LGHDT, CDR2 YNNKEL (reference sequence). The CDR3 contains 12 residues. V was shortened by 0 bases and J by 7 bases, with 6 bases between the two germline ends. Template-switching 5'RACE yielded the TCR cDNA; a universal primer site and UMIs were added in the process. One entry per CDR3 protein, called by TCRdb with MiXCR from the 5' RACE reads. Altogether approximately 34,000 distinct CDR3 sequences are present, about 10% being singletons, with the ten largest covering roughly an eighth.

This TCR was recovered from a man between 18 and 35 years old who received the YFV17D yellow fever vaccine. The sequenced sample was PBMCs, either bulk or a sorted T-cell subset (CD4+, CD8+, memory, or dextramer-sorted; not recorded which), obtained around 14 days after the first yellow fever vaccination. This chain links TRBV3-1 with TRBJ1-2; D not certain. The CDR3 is CASSQDAAGYTF. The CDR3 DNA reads TGTGCCAGCAGCCAAGATGCGGCTGGCTACACCTTC.